The source of this T cell receptor beta chain is a study of blood T cell repertoires in COVID-19. Germline CDR1 GTSNPN, CDR2 SVGIG (reference sequence). This CDR3 is 18 amino acids long. The trim removed 0 bases at V and 5 bases at J, leaving 11 bases unmatched. Data came from immunoSEQ multiplex PCR; TCRdb stores just in-frame clones and leaves some out. The repertoire includes 300,000 to 400,000 clones, approximately 88% of them detected once, and approximately 1% sits in the top ten. The specimen sequenced was PBMCs or T cells enriched from blood (not recorded which). The receptor was derived from a woman aged 25 to 39 with acute COVID-19. The J gene is TRBJ2-2, the V gene TRBV30; the match to TRBD1 covers 11 bases. CDR3 amino acids: CAWSVRSGQGARTGELFF. The CDR3 DNA reads as TGTGCCTGGAGTGTACGGTCTGGACAGGGGGCGCGGACCGGGGAGCTGTTTTTT.